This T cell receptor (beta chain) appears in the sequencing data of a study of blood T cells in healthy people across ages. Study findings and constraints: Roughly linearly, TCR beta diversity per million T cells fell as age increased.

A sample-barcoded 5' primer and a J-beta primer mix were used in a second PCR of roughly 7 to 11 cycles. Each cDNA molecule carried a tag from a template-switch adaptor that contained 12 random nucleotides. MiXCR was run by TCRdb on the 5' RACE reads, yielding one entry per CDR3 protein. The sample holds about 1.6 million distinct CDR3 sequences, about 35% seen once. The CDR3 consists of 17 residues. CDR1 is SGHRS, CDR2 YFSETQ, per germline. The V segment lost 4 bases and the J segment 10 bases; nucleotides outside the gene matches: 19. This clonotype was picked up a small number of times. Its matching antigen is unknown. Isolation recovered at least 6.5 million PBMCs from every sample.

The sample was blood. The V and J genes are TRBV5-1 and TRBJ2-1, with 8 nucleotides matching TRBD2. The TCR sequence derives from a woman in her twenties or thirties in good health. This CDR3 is CASSPGVSGMLGKEQFF. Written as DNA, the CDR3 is TGCGCCAGCAGCCCCGGGGTTAGCGGGATGTTGGGCAAAGAGCAGTTCTTC.